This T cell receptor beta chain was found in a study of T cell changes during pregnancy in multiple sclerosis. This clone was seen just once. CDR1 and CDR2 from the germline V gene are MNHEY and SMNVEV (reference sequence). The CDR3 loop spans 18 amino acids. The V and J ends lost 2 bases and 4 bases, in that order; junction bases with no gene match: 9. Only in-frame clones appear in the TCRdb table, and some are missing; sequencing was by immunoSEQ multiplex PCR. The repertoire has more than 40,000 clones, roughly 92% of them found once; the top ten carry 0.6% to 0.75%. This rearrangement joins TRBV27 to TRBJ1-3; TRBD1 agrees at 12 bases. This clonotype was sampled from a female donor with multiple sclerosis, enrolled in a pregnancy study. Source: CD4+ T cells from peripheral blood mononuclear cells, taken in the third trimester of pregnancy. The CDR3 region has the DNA TGTGCCAGCAGTTTAGAGGGACAGGGGGCAAGGGCGGGAAACACCATATATTTT. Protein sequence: CASSLEGQGARAGNTIYF.